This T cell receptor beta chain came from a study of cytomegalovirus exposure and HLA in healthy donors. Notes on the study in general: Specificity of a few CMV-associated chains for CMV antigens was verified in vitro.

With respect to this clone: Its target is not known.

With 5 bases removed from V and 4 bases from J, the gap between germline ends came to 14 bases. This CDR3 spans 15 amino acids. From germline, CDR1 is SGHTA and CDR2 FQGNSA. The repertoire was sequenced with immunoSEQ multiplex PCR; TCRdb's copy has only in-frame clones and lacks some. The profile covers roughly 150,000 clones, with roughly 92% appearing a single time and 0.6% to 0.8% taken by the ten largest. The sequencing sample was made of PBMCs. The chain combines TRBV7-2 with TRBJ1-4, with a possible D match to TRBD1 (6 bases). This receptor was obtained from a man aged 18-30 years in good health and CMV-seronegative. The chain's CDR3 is CASSKTGWFNEKLFF. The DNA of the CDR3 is TGTGCCAGCAGCAAAACAGGGTGGTTTAATGAAAAACTGTTTTTT.